This TCR beta chain came from a study of Graves' ophthalmopathy and Graves' hyperthyroidism. For repertoire sequencing, the TCR beta CDR3 regions were amplified from RNA transcripts. Investigators did first-round RT-PCR with HTBI primers, then second-round multiplex PCR. One entry per CDR3 protein, called by TCRdb with MiXCR from the multiplex PCR reads. The repertoire holds approximately 700,000 distinct CDR3 sequences, 40% seen once, with approximately 43% in the top ten. The CDR3 runs to 15 residues. V lost 5 bases to trimming and J lost 5 bases; unmatched junction nucleotides: 4. Germline V CDR1 and CDR2: MNHNS, SASEGT.

This sequence originates from an adult man with Graves' ophthalmopathy. The chain uses TRBV6-1 and TRBJ1-6; 9 bases agree with TRBD1. The sample comprised peripheral blood. The CDR3 sequence: CASSTGTGNNSPLHF. The CDR3 nucleotides are TGTGCCAGCAGTACCGGGACAGGGAATAATTCACCCCTCCACTTT.